This T cell receptor beta chain was sequenced during a study of early T cells in non-severe SARS-CoV-2 infection (dated by TCRdb to about 2021). With respect to the entire study: Because TCR sequencing was done on bulk RNA from unsorted whole blood, the alpha and beta chains could not be paired.

Relative to germline, V is missing 5 bases and J is missing 4 bases, with 5 bases of the junction outside any gene match. The germline V gene yields SGHVS for CDR1 and FNYEAQ for CDR2. The cysteine opens and the phenylalanine closes a CDR3 of 14 amino acids. Only the CDR3 DNA stays, 42 bases, in frame from base 1. This clonotype came up many times. This clone's antigen is unknown. One base away there is no much larger clone; base qualities are not given. The study was a case-control design nested within a healthcare worker cohort in London, UK, with weekly nasopharyngeal swab PCR tests and blood sampling. Healthcare workers were enrolled in the week of the UK lockdown, from 23 to 31 March 2020, and were followed every week for up to roughly 15 weeks. Libraries came from 5' RACE. Sequencing instrument: NextSeq 500. In the TCR library protocol, unique molecular identifiers were attached to individual cDNA molecules to correct for PCR bias and sequencing error. Both TCR alpha and beta chains were sequenced, and tight co-correlation was observed between alpha and beta sequence abundances in each sample. The source study handled its data this way. Decombinator V4 was used to annotate the V gene, J gene and CDR3 of the TCR sequences. TCRs were defined as expanded if a significant change between any two time points was detected under a Poisson model with p below 0.0001. TCR abundances were normalised to the total number of TCRs sequenced per sample and expressed as counts per million. MAIT TCRs were defined by TRAV1-2 paired with TRAJ12, TRAJ20 or TRAJ33, and iNKT TCRs by TRAV10 paired with TRAJ18. VDJdb, accessed on 1 November 2021, was searched for TCRs annotated for CMV, EBV and SARS-CoV-2, and TCRs annotated for more than one antigen were excluded. TCRdb reran the public reads through fastp at Q25 and MiXCR, keeping productive beta chains. All rows with the same CDR3 protein become a single entry with the most common DNA and genes. TCRdb, not the authors, supplied the V and J calls. This sample has about 46,000 distinct CDR3 sequences in its table, and roughly 5.4% of those were observed once. The ten largest account for under 5.5% of the sample.

On the study overall, not on this receptor specifically: VDJdb matching was skewed toward anti-spike CD8 responses and likely underestimated virus-specific expansions by missing private and CD4 specificities.

The sample here was whole blood, taken at baseline. The sequence derives from an adult who was a healthcare worker with PCR-confirmed SARS-CoV-2 infection or an uninfected control (not recorded which). The sequence joins TRBV7-6 to TRBJ2-1; 7 nucleotides in the junction match TRBD2. The nucleotides read TGTGCCAGCAGCCCACTAGCGACGTACAATGAGCAGTTCTTC. Translation gives CASSPLATYNEQFF.